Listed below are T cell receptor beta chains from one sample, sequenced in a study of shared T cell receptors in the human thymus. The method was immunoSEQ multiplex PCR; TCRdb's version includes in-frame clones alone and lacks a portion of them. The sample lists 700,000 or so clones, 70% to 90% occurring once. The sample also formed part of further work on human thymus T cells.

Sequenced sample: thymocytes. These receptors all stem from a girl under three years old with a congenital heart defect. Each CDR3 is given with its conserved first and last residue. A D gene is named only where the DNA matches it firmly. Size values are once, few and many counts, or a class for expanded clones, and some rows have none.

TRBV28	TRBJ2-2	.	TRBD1	CASSTHLQGARCRELFF	TGTGCCAGCAGTACCCACTTACAGGGGGCGAGGTGCCGCGAGCTGTTTTTT
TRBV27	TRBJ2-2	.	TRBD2	CASSTKRGLSNTGELFF	TGTGCCAGCAGCACTAAAAGGGGACTATCGAACACCGGGGAGCTGTTTTTT
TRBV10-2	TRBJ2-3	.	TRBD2	CASSEKRGALTDTQYF	TGCGCCAGCAGTGAAAAGCGGGGGGCCCTCACAGATACGCAGTATTTT
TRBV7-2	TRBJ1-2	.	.	CASSFTPGNGYTF	TGTGCCAGCAGCTTCACTCCAGGAAACGGCTACACCTTC
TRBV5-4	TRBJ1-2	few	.	CASSLVHSYYGYTF	TGTGCCAGCAGCTTGGTGCACAGCTACTATGGCTACACCTTC
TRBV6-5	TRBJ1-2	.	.	CASSYRDRNYGYTF	TGTGCCAGCAGTTACCGCGACAGGAACTATGGCTACACCTTC
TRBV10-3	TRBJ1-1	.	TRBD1	CAISVADRGAFF	TGTGCCATCAGTGTGGCTGACAGGGGGGCCTTCTTT
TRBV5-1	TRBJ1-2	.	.	CASSYREHYEYGYTF	TGCGCCAGCAGCTACCGGGAGCACTACGAATATGGCTACACCTTC
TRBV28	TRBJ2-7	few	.	CASSLKGRVDYEQYF	TGTGCCAGCAGTTTAAAGGGCAGGGTGGACTACGAGCAGTACTTC
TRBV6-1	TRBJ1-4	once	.	CASSAGQNSKATNEKLFF	TGTGCCAGCAGTGCAGGTCAGAATTCGAAAGCAACTAATGAAAAACTGTTTTTT
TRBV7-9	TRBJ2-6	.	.	CALDPGSGANVLTF	TGTGCCCTCGACCCGGGATCTGGGGCCAACGTCCTGACTTTC
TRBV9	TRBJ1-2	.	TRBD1	CASSTRGGTDSDGYTF	TGTGCCAGCAGCACCCGGGGGGGGACAGACAGTGATGGCTACACCTTC
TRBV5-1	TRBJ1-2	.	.	CASSLVWGHINSNYGYTF	TGCGCCAGCAGCTTGGTGTGGGGACACATAAATAGTAACTATGGCTACACCTTC
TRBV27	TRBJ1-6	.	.	CASSLLRRHNNSPLHF	TGTGCCAGCAGTTTATTGCGGAGGCACAATAATTCACCCCTCCACTTT
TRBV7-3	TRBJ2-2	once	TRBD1	CASSPGRDRETGELFF	TGTGCCAGCAGCCCGGGGAGGGACAGGGAAACCGGGGAGCTGTTTTTT
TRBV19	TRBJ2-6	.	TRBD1	CASSIGGQNGPSGANVLTF	TGTGCCAGTAGTATTGGGGGACAGAACGGCCCCAGTGGGGCCAACGTCCTGACTTTC
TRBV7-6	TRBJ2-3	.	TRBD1	CASAGGRADTQYF	TGTGCCAGCGCAGGGGGCCGGGCAGATACGCAGTATTTT
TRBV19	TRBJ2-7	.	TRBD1	CASSSLHRGPYYEQYF	TGTGCCAGTAGTAGCCTTCACAGGGGTCCTTATTACGAGCAGTACTTC
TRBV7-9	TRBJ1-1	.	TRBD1	CASSPWDSENTEAFF	TGTGCCAGCAGCCCCTGGGACAGTGAGAACACTGAAGCTTTCTTT
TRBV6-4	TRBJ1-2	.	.	CASSDGGASGGYTF	TGTGCCAGCAGTGACGGTGGGGCCTCGGGTGGCTACACCTTC
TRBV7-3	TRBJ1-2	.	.	CASSFQGLYGYTF	TGTGCCAGCAGCTTCCAGGGCCTATATGGCTACACCTTC
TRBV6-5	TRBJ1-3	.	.	CASSLRRAGNTIYF	TGTGCCAGCAGCCTTAGACGGGCTGGAAACACCATATATTTT
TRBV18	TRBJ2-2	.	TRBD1	CASSPTTGANTGELFF	TGTGCCAGCTCACCAACGACAGGGGCGAACACCGGGGAGCTGTTTTTT
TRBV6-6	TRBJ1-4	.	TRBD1	CASSTRTGKREKLFF	TGTGCCAGCAGTACTCGGACAGGGAAGAGGGAAAAACTGTTTTTT
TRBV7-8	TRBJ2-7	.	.	CASSPRTEVRISSSYEQYF	TGTGCCAGCAGCCCCCGGACAGAAGTCCGAATCTCAAGCTCCTACGAGCAGTACTTC